This T cell receptor (beta chain) stems from a study of identical twins. General study points: In beta out-of-frame sequences, the excess sharing between twins was weaker.

Via MiXCR, TCRdb re-called the 5' RACE reads, giving one row per CDR3 protein. The data hold 500,000 to 550,000 distinct CDR3 sequences, with 20% to 25% observed a single time. In the case of this clonotype: Antigen unknown.

Per germline, CDR1 SGHRS and CDR2 YFSETQ. With 5 bases removed from V and 3 bases from J, the gap between germline ends came to 11 bases. This CDR3 contains 14 residues. These same records also appear under a second study, on yellow fever vaccine responses in identical twins.

The sequenced material came from CD4+ T cells sorted from blood. This clonotype was obtained from a woman aged 18 to 35 in good health. The V call is TRBV5-1, the J call TRBJ2-2; D is unresolved. The chain's CDR3 is CASSRALDTGELFF. CDR3 sequence (DNA): TGCGCCAGCAGTAGGGCTCTTGACACCGGGGAGCTGTTTTTT.